These 5 T cell receptor beta chains came from one sample sequenced in a study of T cell responses to AZD1222 COVID-19 vaccine. Assay used: immunoSEQ multiplex PCR; TCRdb lists only in-frame clones, some missing. There are 100,000 to 150,000 clones in the sample; around nine tenths occur only once, and around 10% lies in the top ten. This specimen was peripheral blood, taken on day 0 of MenACWY control vaccination. The receptor set was obtained from an adult in good health.

The rearrangement uses TRBV3-1 (or the pseudogene TRBV3-2) and TRBJ2-7; D possibly corresponds to TRBD1 (6 bases). Germline assignment: CDR1 LGHDT and CDR2 YNNKEL (reference sequence). This CDR3 is built from 15 residues. Trimming took 2 bases from V and 0 from J, leaving 11 bases between them. In DNA form, the CDR3 reads TGTGCCAGCAGCCAAAAGGGACATTTCTCCTACGAGCAGTACTTC. Its translation: CASSQKGHFSYEQYF.

The chain is built from TRBV6-5 and TRBJ2-3; D unclear. Germline V lookup: CDR1 MNHEY, CDR2 SVGAGI. V was trimmed by 4 bases and J by 4 bases, leaving 6 bases between them. CDR3 length: 12 amino acids. This CDR3 reads CASSSSADTQYF. Here the CDR3 DNA reads TGTGCCAGCAGTTCTAGTGCAGATACGCAGTATTTT.

The gene calls are TRBV6-5 and TRBJ1-1, with no clear D. Trimming took off 6 bases at V and 0 bases at J, with 2 bases between the two ends. The CDR3 totals 11 residues. Germline V gene lookup returns CDR1 MNHEY and CDR2 SVGAGI. CDR3 residues: CASRLNTEAFF. The CDR3 DNA is TGTGCCAGCAGGTTGAACACTGAAGCTTTCTTT.

The chain carries TRBV11-1 and TRBJ1-1, with D maybe TRBD1 (5 bases). Germline loops: CDR1 SGHAT, CDR2 FQDESV (reference sequence). Trimming removed 4 bases at V and 6 bases at J, with 15 bases between. The CDR3 has 14 amino acids. The CDR3 nucleotides read TGTGCCAGCAGCTCGAGAGACAGCTCATCTGAAGCTTTCTTT. Encoded protein: CASSSRDSSSEAFF.

This chain connects TRBV11-3 to TRBJ1-1; the D is unclear. The germline V gene encodes CDR1 SGHNT and CDR2 YENEEA. Trimming cost V 5 bases and J 4 bases, with 14 bases left between them. This CDR3 comprises 14 residues. CDR3 in amino acids: CASSLSSPGTEAFF. The CDR3 coding sequence is TGTGCCAGCAGCCTTAGCTCCCCTGGCACTGAAGCTTTCTTT. The whole variable domain, filled in from reference TRBV11-3 and TRBJ1-1, reads EAGVVQSPRYKIIEKKQPVAFWCNPISGHNTLYWYLQNLGQGPELLIRYENEEAVDDSQLPKDRFSAERLKGVDSTLKIQPAELGDSAVYLCASSLSSPGTEAFFGQGTRLTVV.